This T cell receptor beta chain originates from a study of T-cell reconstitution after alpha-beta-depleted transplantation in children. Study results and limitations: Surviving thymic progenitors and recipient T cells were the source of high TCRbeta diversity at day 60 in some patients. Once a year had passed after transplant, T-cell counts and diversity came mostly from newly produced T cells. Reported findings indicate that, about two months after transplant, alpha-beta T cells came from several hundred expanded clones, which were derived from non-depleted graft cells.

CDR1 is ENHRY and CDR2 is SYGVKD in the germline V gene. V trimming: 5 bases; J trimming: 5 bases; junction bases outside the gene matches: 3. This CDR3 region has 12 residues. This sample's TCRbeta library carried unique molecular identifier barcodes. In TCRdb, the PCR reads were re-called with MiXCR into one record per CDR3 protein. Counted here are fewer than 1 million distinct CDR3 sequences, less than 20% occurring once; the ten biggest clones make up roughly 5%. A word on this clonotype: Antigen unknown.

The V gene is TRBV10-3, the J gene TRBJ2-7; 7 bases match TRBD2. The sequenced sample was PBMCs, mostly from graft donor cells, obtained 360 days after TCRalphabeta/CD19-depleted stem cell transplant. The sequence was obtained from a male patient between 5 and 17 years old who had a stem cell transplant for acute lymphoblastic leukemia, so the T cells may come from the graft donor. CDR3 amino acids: CAISSREHEQYF. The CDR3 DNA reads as TGTGCCATCAGTTCGCGGGAGCACGAGCAGTACTTC.